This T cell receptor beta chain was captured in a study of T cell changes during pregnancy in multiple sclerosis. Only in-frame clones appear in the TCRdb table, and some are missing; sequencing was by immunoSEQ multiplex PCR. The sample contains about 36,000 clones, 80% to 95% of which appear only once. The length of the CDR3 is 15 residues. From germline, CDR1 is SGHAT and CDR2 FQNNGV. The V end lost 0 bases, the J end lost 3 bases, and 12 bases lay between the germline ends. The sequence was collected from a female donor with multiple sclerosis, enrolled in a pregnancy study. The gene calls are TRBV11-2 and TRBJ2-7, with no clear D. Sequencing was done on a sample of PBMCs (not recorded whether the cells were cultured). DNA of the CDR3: TGTGCCAGCAGCTTAGACCAGATATCGTTCTACGAGCAGTACTTC. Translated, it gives CASSLDQISFYEQYF.